These T cell receptor beta chains were read from a single sample in a study of blood T cells in healthy people across ages. One entry per CDR3 protein, called by TCRdb with MiXCR from the 5' RACE reads. Of 630,000 or so distinct CDR3 sequences listed, about 34% are singletons. Source material: blood. These receptors all stem from a woman at least 80 years old in good health. Each CDR3 is given with its conserved first and last residue. Each record gives: clone size, V gene, J gene, D gene, CDR3 DNA, CDR3 protein. The D gene is left open where the match is weak. For some rows the clone size is stated as once, few or many, or as a class when expanded; others skip it.

clone_size: many
v_call: TRBV7-2
j_call: TRBJ2-4
d_call: TRBD1
cdr3_nt: TGTGCCAGCACCGGGACAGGACTAGCCAAAAACATTCAGTACTTC
cdr3_aa: CASTGTGLAKNIQYF

clone_size: many
v_call: TRBV28
j_call: TRBJ1-5
d_call: -
cdr3_nt: TGTGCCAGCAGTTTATATTCCGGGGGCGGACAGCCCCAGCATTTT
cdr3_aa: CASSLYSGGGQPQHF

clone_size: few
v_call: TRBV12-3/TRBV12-4
j_call: TRBJ2-2
d_call: -
cdr3_nt: TGTGCCAGCAGCCGAGTCAGGTCGAGCGGGGAGCTGTTTTTT
cdr3_aa: CASSRVRSSGELFF

clone_size: many
v_call: TRBV7-2
j_call: TRBJ2-7
d_call: TRBD2
cdr3_nt: TGTGCCAGCAGCGGCGGGGGTTCCTCCTACGAGCAGTACTTC
cdr3_aa: CASSGGGSSYEQYF

clone_size: many
v_call: TRBV11-2
j_call: TRBJ2-7
d_call: TRBD1
cdr3_nt: TGTGCCAGCAGCAAGCCCCTCGGACAGGGGCCCTACGAGCAGTACTTC
cdr3_aa: CASSKPLGQGPYEQYF

clone_size: many
v_call: TRBV9
j_call: TRBJ2-7
d_call: TRBD1
cdr3_nt: TGTGCCAGCAGCGATGGACAGGGACAGGACGAGCAGTACTTC
cdr3_aa: CASSDGQGQDEQYF

clone_size: -
v_call: TRBV2
j_call: TRBJ1-5
d_call: -
cdr3_nt: TGTGCCAGCAAGTTGAGCAACCCTATCGATCAGCCCCAGCATTTT
cdr3_aa: CASKLSNPIDQPQHF

clone_size: -
v_call: TRBV7-9
j_call: TRBJ1-2
d_call: -
cdr3_nt: TGTGCCAGCAGCTTACCAGACGTAGTTTCTAACTATGGCTACACCTTC
cdr3_aa: CASSLPDVVSNYGYTF

clone_size: -
v_call: TRBV20-1
j_call: TRBJ2-7
d_call: -
cdr3_nt: TGCAGTGCTAGAGTGGGGCAGTACGAGCAGTACTTC
cdr3_aa: CSARVGQYEQYF

clone_size: once
v_call: TRBV20-1
j_call: TRBJ2-3
d_call: TRBD2
cdr3_nt: TGCAGTGCTAGCGACAGCGGGGGAAGTACGCAGTATTTT
cdr3_aa: CSASDSGGSTQYF

clone_size: few
v_call: TRBV25-1
j_call: TRBJ2-5
d_call: -
cdr3_nt: TGTGCCAGCAGTGAATTGTTCCCCTCACCCGAAGTGGAGACCCAGTACTTC
cdr3_aa: CASSELFPSPEVETQYF

clone_size: few
v_call: TRBV25-1
j_call: TRBJ1-1
d_call: -
cdr3_nt: TGTGCCAGCAGTGAATTGTTACGGGCAGAGAACACTGAAGCTTTCTTT
cdr3_aa: CASSELLRAENTEAFF

clone_size: many
v_call: TRBV15
j_call: TRBJ2-1
d_call: -
cdr3_nt: TGTGCCACCAGCAGAGACAGGGTAGCGAATGAGCAGTTCTTC
cdr3_aa: CATSRDRVANEQFF

clone_size: -
v_call: TRBV20-1
j_call: TRBJ2-7
d_call: TRBD1
cdr3_nt: TGCAGTGCTTTATTGGACAGGGGGCGCACCTACGAGCAGTACTTC
cdr3_aa: CSALLDRGRTYEQYF

clone_size: many
v_call: TRBV27
j_call: TRBJ2-6
d_call: TRBD1
cdr3_nt: TGTGCCAGCAGTATGACCCGGGACAGGGGGCCTGGGGCCAACGTCCTGACTTTC
cdr3_aa: CASSMTRDRGPGANVLTF

clone_size: few
v_call: TRBV11-2
j_call: TRBJ2-2
d_call: -
cdr3_nt: TGTGCCAGCAGCTTAGATGCGGGGTTTGGGGAGTCGGGGGAGCTGTTTTTT
cdr3_aa: CASSLDAGFGESGELFF

clone_size: -
v_call: TRBV7-2
j_call: TRBJ2-3
d_call: -
cdr3_nt: TGTGCCAGCAGCTTAGGGTTCTTACGCGCAACTTTAAGCACAGATACGCAGTATTTT
cdr3_aa: CASSLGFLRATLSTDTQYF

clone_size: -
v_call: TRBV20-1
j_call: TRBJ2-5
d_call: -
cdr3_nt: TGCAGTGCTAGAGATACCCTCTACCCACAAGAGACCCAGTACTTC
cdr3_aa: CSARDTLYPQETQYF

clone_size: many
v_call: TRBV28
j_call: TRBJ1-2
d_call: -
cdr3_nt: TGTGCCAGCAGTTTATCTGGAGGGAGCGACTATGGCTACACCTTC
cdr3_aa: CASSLSGGSDYGYTF

clone_size: -
v_call: TRBV7-2
j_call: TRBJ2-2
d_call: -
cdr3_nt: TGTGCCAGCATCACGCGCACAGGGAGCACCGGGGAGCTGTTTTTT
cdr3_aa: CASITRTGSTGELFF

clone_size: few
v_call: TRBV9
j_call: TRBJ2-3
d_call: -
cdr3_nt: TGTGCCAGCAGCGTAGATGGAGGGAAGAGGGCAGATACGCAGTATTTT
cdr3_aa: CASSVDGGKRADTQYF

clone_size: many
v_call: TRBV6-2/TRBV6-3
j_call: TRBJ2-3
d_call: TRBD2
cdr3_nt: TGTGCCAGCGGTGTCAGGACTAGTCCAGATACGCAGTATTTT
cdr3_aa: CASGVRTSPDTQYF

clone_size: many
v_call: TRBV6-6
j_call: TRBJ2-5
d_call: TRBD2
cdr3_nt: TGTGCCAGCAGCCACGGGGCGGGAGCTTTGGGGTACTTC
cdr3_aa: CASSHGAGALGYF

clone_size: many
v_call: TRBV3-1
j_call: TRBJ1-2
d_call: -
cdr3_nt: TGTGCCAGCAGCCAAGGTCCTGGCTACACCTTC
cdr3_aa: CASSQGPGYTF

clone_size: -
v_call: TRBV20-1
j_call: TRBJ2-7
d_call: -
cdr3_nt: TGCAGTGCGAAGCAGGTGAGCTCCTACAATGAGCAGTACTTC
cdr3_aa: CSAKQVSSYNEQYF

clone_size: once
v_call: TRBV5-1
j_call: TRBJ2-3
d_call: -
cdr3_nt: TGCGCCAGCAGCGAGGAATATACGCAGTATTTT
cdr3_aa: CASSEEYTQYF

clone_size: -
v_call: TRBV2
j_call: TRBJ2-3
d_call: TRBD1
cdr3_nt: TGTGCCAGCAGTGTGACAGCGGGGACAGGGAATACGCAGTATTTT
cdr3_aa: CASSVTAGTGNTQYF

clone_size: -
v_call: TRBV29-1
j_call: TRBJ2-1
d_call: TRBD2
cdr3_nt: TGCAGCGTTGAAGAACCTCTAGCGGGCACTCCCTACAATGAGCAGTTCTTC
cdr3_aa: CSVEEPLAGTPYNEQFF

clone_size: many
v_call: TRBV20-1
j_call: TRBJ2-5
d_call: -
cdr3_nt: TGCAGTGCTAGTGTGGCGGGGCAAGAGACCCAGTACTTC
cdr3_aa: CSASVAGQETQYF

clone_size: -
v_call: TRBV7-2
j_call: TRBJ2-7
d_call: -
cdr3_nt: TGTGCCAGCAGCTTAGAAATTCGGACAGTAACATACTTC
cdr3_aa: CASSLEIRTVTYF

clone_size: once
v_call: TRBV7-9
j_call: TRBJ2-3
d_call: TRBD1
cdr3_nt: TGTGCCAGCAGGAGAGGGACAGTTGGCACAGATACGCAGTATTTT
cdr3_aa: CASRRGTVGTDTQYF

clone_size: -
v_call: TRBV6-6
j_call: TRBJ2-3
d_call: -
cdr3_nt: TGTGCCAGCAGATTGGGGGATTGGGGCACAGATACGCAGTATTTT
cdr3_aa: CASRLGDWGTDTQYF

clone_size: many
v_call: TRBV20-1
j_call: TRBJ2-7
d_call: TRBD2
cdr3_nt: TGCAGTGCTAGTATACTAGCGGGTAACTCCTACGAGCAGTACTTC
cdr3_aa: CSASILAGNSYEQYF

clone_size: -
v_call: TRBV20-1
j_call: TRBJ1-2
d_call: -
cdr3_nt: TGCAGTGCGGCACAGACAATCTATGACTACACCTTC
cdr3_aa: CSAAQTIYDYTF

clone_size: few
v_call: TRBV19
j_call: TRBJ2-7
d_call: -
cdr3_nt: TGTGCCAGTCCAGGGGCTCTCTACGAGCAGTACTTC
cdr3_aa: CASPGALYEQYF

clone_size: -
v_call: TRBV20-1
j_call: TRBJ1-4
d_call: -
cdr3_nt: TGCAGTGCTAGACGGCCCCCAGGGGCAACTAATGAAAAACTGTTTTTT
cdr3_aa: CSARRPPGATNEKLFF

clone_size: few
v_call: TRBV14
j_call: TRBJ2-5
d_call: TRBD1
cdr3_nt: TGTGCCAGCAGCGACGCCGGGACAGGGCTTTTCCAAGAGACCCAGTACTTC
cdr3_aa: CASSDAGTGLFQETQYF

clone_size: -
v_call: TRBV5-1
j_call: TRBJ1-5
d_call: -
cdr3_nt: TGCGCCAGCAGCTTAACGGGAGTTCCCCAGCATTTT
cdr3_aa: CASSLTGVPQHF

clone_size: -
v_call: TRBV7-2
j_call: TRBJ2-3
d_call: TRBD2
cdr3_nt: TGTGCCAGCAGCCGAGGACTAGCGGGTTTTACGCAGTATTTT
cdr3_aa: CASSRGLAGFTQYF

clone_size: -
v_call: TRBV7-9
j_call: TRBJ2-1
d_call: TRBD2
cdr3_nt: TGTGCCAGCAGCTTAGGACTAGCGGGGGGAGTCGATGAGCAGTTCTTC
cdr3_aa: CASSLGLAGGVDEQFF

clone_size: -
v_call: TRBV5-5
j_call: TRBJ2-4
d_call: -
cdr3_nt: TGTGCCAGCAGCTTGACTCTAGCCAAAAACATTCAGTACTTC
cdr3_aa: CASSLTLAKNIQYF

clone_size: -
v_call: TRBV6-5
j_call: TRBJ1-2
d_call: TRBD1
cdr3_nt: TGTGCCAGCAGTTGCTCGGGACAGACTTTTGCTAACTATGGCTACACCTTC
cdr3_aa: CASSCSGQTFANYGYTF

clone_size: few
v_call: TRBV9
j_call: TRBJ1-5
d_call: TRBD1
cdr3_nt: TGTGCCAGCAGCGCCGACAGGGGAGGCAATCAGCCCCAGCATTTT
cdr3_aa: CASSADRGGNQPQHF

clone_size: -
v_call: TRBV13
j_call: TRBJ2-3
d_call: -
cdr3_nt: TGTGCCAGCAGCCCCCGGGCTGATACGCAGGATTTT
cdr3_aa: CASSPRADTQDF

clone_size: many
v_call: TRBV3-1
j_call: TRBJ2-3
d_call: -
cdr3_nt: TGTGCCAGCAGCCAAGGCGAGGGGGACCTCACAGATACGCAGTATTTT
cdr3_aa: CASSQGEGDLTDTQYF

clone_size: many
v_call: TRBV6-2/TRBV6-3
j_call: TRBJ2-1
d_call: -
cdr3_nt: TGTGCCAGCAGTCACGGGACTTTCAATGAGCAGTTCTTC
cdr3_aa: CASSHGTFNEQFF

clone_size: few
v_call: TRBV5-8
j_call: TRBJ2-2
d_call: -
cdr3_nt: TGTGCCAGCAGCTTTGGTTATCTGGGAGCCGGGGAGCTGTTTTTT
cdr3_aa: CASSFGYLGAGELFF

clone_size: -
v_call: TRBV29-1
j_call: TRBJ2-3
d_call: TRBD2
cdr3_nt: TGCAGCGTTGCGGGACTAGCGGATTCTAGCACAGATACGCAGTATTTT
cdr3_aa: CSVAGLADSSTDTQYF

clone_size: once
v_call: TRBV5-1
j_call: TRBJ2-7
d_call: TRBD1
cdr3_nt: TGCGCCAGCAGCTTGGATGGACAGGGGGTGTACGAGCAGTACTTC
cdr3_aa: CASSLDGQGVYEQYF

clone_size: many
v_call: TRBV9
j_call: TRBJ2-7
d_call: TRBD2
cdr3_nt: TGTGCCAGCAGTATCGGGACTAGCGGTTTCGAGCAGTACTTC
cdr3_aa: CASSIGTSGFEQYF

clone_size: few
v_call: TRBV7-9
j_call: TRBJ1-1
d_call: -
cdr3_nt: TGTGCCAGCAGCCCACGGTCCGGGCTGGACACTGAAGCTTTCTTT
cdr3_aa: CASSPRSGLDTEAFF

clone_size: -
v_call: TRBV18
j_call: TRBJ2-5
d_call: TRBD2
cdr3_nt: TGTGCCAGCTCACCTTCGATCGGGGAGGGGGAGACCCAGTACTTC
cdr3_aa: CASSPSIGEGETQYF

clone_size: many
v_call: TRBV29-1
j_call: TRBJ2-5
d_call: TRBD1
cdr3_nt: TGCAGCGTCCGCCACTCAGGGGGCGATTTGGAGACCCAGTACTTC
cdr3_aa: CSVRHSGGDLETQYF

clone_size: -
v_call: TRBV2
j_call: TRBJ2-5
d_call: -
cdr3_nt: TGTGCCAGCGAACAGGGTAAGACCCAGTACTTC
cdr3_aa: CASEQGKTQYF

clone_size: few
v_call: TRBV11-2
j_call: TRBJ1-2
d_call: -
cdr3_nt: TGTGCCAGCACCCGAGAGGCTTCAGGGACTGGCTACACCTTC
cdr3_aa: CASTREASGTGYTF